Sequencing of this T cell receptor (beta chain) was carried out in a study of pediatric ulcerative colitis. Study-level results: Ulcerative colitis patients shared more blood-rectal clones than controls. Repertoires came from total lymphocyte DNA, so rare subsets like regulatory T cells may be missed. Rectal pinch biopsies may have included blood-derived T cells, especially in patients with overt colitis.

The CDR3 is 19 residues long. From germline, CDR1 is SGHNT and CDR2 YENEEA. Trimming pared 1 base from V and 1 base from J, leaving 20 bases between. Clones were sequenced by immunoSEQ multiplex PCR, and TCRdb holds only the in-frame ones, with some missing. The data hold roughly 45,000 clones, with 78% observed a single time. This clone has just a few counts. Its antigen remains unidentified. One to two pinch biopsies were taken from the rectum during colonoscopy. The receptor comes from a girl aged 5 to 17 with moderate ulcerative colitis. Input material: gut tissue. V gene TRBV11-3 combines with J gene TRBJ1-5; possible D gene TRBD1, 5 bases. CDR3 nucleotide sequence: TGTGCCAGCAGCTTAGCGGGGACGGGTCCTTTAGGCAGCAATCAGCCCCAGCATTTT. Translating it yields CASSLAGTGPLGSNQPQHF.